This TCR beta chain was identified during a study of shared clonotypes between healthy human individuals. The CDR3 length is 14 residues. The germline V gene has CDR1 MDHEN and CDR2 SYDVKM. V lost 8 bases to trimming and J lost 2 bases; unmatched junction nucleotides: 9. Clones were sequenced by immunoSEQ multiplex PCR, and TCRdb holds only the in-frame ones, with some missing. The table lists fewer than 700,000 clones, around 96% of them singletons, with 0.095% to 0.14% in the top ten. Notes on the study in general: Among non-shared clonotypes, generation probabilities were lower than among those shared by all four donors. Naive subsets usually exceeded memory subsets in estimated richness. Clonotype sharing among donors, it was expected, would be affected by sequencing depth. Sampling included only blood; tissue repertoires likely differ.

A word on this clone: No antigen is known for it.

The naive CD8 fraction comprised CD45RO-negative cells positively selected for CCR7 and excluded terminally differentiated effector memory CD45RA+ cells. The specimen sequenced was naive CD8+ T cells sorted from blood. The TCR was taken from a woman in her twenties or thirties in good health. The genes are TRBV28 and TRBJ2-7; the match to TRBD1 covers 7 bases. The CDR3 DNA follows: TGTGCCAGCGGGGACAGCCCAAGGCCCTACGAGCAGTACTTC. Protein: CASGDSPRPYEQYF.